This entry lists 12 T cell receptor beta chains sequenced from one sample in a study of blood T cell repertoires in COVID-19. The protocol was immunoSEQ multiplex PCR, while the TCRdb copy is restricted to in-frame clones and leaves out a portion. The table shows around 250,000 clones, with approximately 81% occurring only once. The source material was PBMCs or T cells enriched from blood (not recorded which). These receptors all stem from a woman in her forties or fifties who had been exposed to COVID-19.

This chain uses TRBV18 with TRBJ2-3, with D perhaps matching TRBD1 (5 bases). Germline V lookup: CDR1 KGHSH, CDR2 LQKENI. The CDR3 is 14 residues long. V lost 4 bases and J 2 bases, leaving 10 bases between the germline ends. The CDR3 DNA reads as TGTGCCAGCTCACGGGCAGGGCACACAGATACGCAGTATTTT. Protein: CASSRAGHTDTQYF.

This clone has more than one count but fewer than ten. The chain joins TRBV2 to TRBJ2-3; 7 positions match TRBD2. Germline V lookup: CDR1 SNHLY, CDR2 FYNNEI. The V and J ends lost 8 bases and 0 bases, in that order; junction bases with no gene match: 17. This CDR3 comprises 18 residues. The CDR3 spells CASAHGLVPASSTDTQYF. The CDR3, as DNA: TGTGCCAGCGCACATGGACTAGTACCCGCCTCTAGCACAGATACGCAGTATTTT.

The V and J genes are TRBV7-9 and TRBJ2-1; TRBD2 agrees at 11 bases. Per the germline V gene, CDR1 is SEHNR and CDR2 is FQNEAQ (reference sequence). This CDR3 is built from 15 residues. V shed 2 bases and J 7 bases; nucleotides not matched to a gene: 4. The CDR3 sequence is CASSLIAGGPNEQFF. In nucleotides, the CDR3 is TGTGCCAGCAGCTTAATAGCGGGGGGGCCTAATGAGCAGTTCTTC.

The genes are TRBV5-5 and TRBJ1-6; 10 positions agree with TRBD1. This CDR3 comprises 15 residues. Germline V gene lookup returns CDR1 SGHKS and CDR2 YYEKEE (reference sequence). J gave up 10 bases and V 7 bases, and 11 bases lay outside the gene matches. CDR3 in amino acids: CASGISGTGVSPLHF. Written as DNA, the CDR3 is TGTGCCAGCGGGATTTCCGGGACAGGGGTCTCACCCCTCCACTTT. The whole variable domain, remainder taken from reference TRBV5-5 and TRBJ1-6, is DAGVTQSPTHLIKTRGQQVTLRCSPISGHKSVSWYQQVLGQGPQFIFQYYEKEERGRGNFPDRFSARQFPNYSSELNVNALLLGDSALYLCASGISGTGVSPLHFGNGTRLTVT.

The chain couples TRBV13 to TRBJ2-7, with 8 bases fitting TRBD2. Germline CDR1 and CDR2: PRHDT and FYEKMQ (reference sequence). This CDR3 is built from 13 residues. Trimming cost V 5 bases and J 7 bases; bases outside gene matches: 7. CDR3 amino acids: CASSLGGAGEQYF. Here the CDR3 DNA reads TGTGCCAGCAGCCTCGGGGGGGCGGGAGAGCAGTACTTC. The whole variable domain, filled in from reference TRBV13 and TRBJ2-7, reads AAGVIQSPRHLIKEKRETATLKCYPIPRHDTVYWYQQGPGQDPQFLISFYEKMQSDKGSIPDRFSAQQFSDYHSELNMSSLELGDSALYFCASSLGGAGEQYFGPGTRLTVT.

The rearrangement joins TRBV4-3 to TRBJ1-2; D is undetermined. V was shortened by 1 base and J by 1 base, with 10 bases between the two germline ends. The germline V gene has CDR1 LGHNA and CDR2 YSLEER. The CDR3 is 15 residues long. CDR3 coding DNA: TGCGCCAGCAGCCAAGTTTTGGCCAGTAACTATGGCTACACCTTC. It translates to CASSQVLASNYGYTF.

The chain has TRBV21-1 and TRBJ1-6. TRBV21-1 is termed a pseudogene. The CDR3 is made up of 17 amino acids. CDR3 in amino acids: CASSKVGAGVVKSPLHF. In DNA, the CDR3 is TGTGCCAGCAGCAAAGTAGGAGCGGGAGTCGTCAAGTCACCCCTCCACTTT.

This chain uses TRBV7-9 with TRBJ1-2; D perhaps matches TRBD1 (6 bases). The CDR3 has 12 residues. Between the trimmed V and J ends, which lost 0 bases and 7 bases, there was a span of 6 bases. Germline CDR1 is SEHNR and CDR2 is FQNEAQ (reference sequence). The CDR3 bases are TGTGCCAGCAGCTTAGCACAGGGTGGCTACACCTTC. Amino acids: CASSLAQGGYTF. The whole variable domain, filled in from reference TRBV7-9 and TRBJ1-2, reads DTGVSQNPRHKITKRGQNVTFRCDPISEHNRLYWYRQTLGQGPEFLTYFQNEAQLEKSRLLSDRFSAERPKGSFSTLEIQRTEQGDSAMYLCASSLAQGGYTFGSGTRLTVV.

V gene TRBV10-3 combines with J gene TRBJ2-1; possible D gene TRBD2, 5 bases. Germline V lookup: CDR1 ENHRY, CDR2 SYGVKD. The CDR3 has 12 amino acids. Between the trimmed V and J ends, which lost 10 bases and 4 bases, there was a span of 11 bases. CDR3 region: CATMGGYNEQFF. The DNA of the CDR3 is TGTGCCACGATGGGCGGGTACAATGAGCAGTTCTTC.

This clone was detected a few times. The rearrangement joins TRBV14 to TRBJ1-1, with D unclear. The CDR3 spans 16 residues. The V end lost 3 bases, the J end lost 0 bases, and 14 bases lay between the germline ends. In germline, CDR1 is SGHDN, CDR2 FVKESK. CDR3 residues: CASSQRWPTMNTEAFF. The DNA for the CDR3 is TGTGCCAGCAGCCAGCGATGGCCCACTATGAACACTGAAGCTTTCTTT.

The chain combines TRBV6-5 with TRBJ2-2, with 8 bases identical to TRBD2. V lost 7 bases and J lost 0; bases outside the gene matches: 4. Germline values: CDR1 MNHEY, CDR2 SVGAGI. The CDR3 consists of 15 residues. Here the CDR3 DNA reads TGTGCCAGCACTCCGCGGGGGGCGAACACCGGGGAGCTGTTTTTT. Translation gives CASTPRGANTGELFF.

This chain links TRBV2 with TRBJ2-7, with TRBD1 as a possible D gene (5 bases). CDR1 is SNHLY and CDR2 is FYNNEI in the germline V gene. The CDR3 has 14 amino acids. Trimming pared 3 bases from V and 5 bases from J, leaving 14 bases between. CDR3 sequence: CASSDSRGTHEQYF. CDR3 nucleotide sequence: TGTGCCAGCAGTGATAGTAGGGGAACCCACGAGCAGTACTTC.